The present T cell receptor (beta chain) was sequenced within a study of blood T cell repertoires in COVID-19. Study-wide context: Acute-phase and convalescent COVID-19 samples originated in the United States, Italy and Spain. PBMCs, B-cell-depleted T cells, or T cells provided the cDNA or gDNA that made up the material.

Methods used by the authors: Amplifying reference gene primers gave estimates of nucleated cell counts. Using immunoSEQ multiplex PCR, the repertoire was profiled, and TCRdb retains in-frame clones only, with some absent. D and trimming were read from the DNA, whereas the V and J calls and clone size are those reported in that table. The table shows 200,000 to 250,000 clones, with 75% to 90% occurring only once. V gave up 6 bases and J gave up 3 bases, with 11 bases separating them. This CDR3 region has 13 residues. This receptor was taken from a woman aged 30 to 39 who had recovered from COVID-19. This chain uses TRBV12-3 or TRBV12-4 with TRBJ1-1, with D uncertain. Sequencing was done on a sample of peripheral blood. CDR3 in DNA: TGTGCCAGCAGATTCCGGAGATACACTGAAGCTTTCTTT. Translation gives CASRFRRYTEAFF.